The 27 T cell receptor beta chains below all came from one sample that was sequenced in a study of blood T cell repertoires in COVID-19. Profiling relied on immunoSEQ multiplex PCR, and the TCRdb table lists in-frame clones only, not all of them. The data hold 350,000 or so clones, with about nine tenths observed a single time. The sample taken for sequencing was PBMCs or T cells enriched from blood (not recorded which). The receptors were gathered from a woman aged 25 to 45 who had been exposed to COVID-19.

This chain links TRBV15 with TRBJ2-1; 9 bases align to TRBD2. The CDR3 spans 14 residues. The V gene end was trimmed by 5 bases and the J gene end by 9 bases; junction bases not matched to a gene: 8. Germline V gene sequence: CDR1 LNHNV, CDR2 YYDKDF (reference sequence). As DNA, the CDR3 is TGTGCCACCAGCTATAGCGGGAGTACGTTTGAGCAGTTCTTC. This sequence encodes CATSYSGSTFEQFF.

V and J are TRBV5-1 and TRBJ2-7, with 9 positions matching TRBD2. This CDR3 region has 13 residues. J lost 6 bases, V lost 6 bases, and 7 bases had no gene match. The germline gives CDR1 SGHRS, CDR2 YFSETQ. CDR3 protein: CASMVFSGSEQYF. As DNA, the CDR3 is TGCGCCAGCATGGTGTTTAGCGGGAGCGAGCAGTACTTC. Complete variable domain (other parts from reference TRBV5-1 and TRBJ2-7): KAGVTQTPRYLIKTRGQQVTLSCSPISGHRSVSWYQQTPGQGLQFLFEYFSETQRNKGNFPGRFSGRQFSNSRSEMNVSTLELGDSALYLCASMVFSGSEQYFGPGTRLTVT.

The chain carries TRBV27 and TRBJ1-5; the match to TRBD1 covers 8 bases. After removal of 5 bases from V and 4 bases from J, the junction contained 10 bases not matched to a gene. Germline CDR1 reads MNHEY; CDR2 reads SMNVEV (reference sequence). This CDR3 has 16 amino acids. Written as DNA, the CDR3 is TGTGCCAGCAGTCCCTCCGGGACAGGCCTAAATCAGCCCCAGCATTTT. Amino acid sequence: CASSPSGTGLNQPQHF.

The chain carries TRBV19 and TRBJ2-7; TRBD2 aligns across 14 bases. Trimming took 6 bases from V and 3 from J; bases not matched to a gene: 10. There are 17 residues in the CDR3. Germline loops: CDR1 LNHDA, CDR2 SQIVND (reference sequence). DNA for the CDR3: TGTGCCAGTAGCCGGGGACTAGCGGGAGTCCAAATCTACGAGCAGTACTTC. Translating it yields CASSRGLAGVQIYEQYF.

The chain couples TRBV12-5 to TRBJ2-3, with 8 bases that match TRBD2. Trimming at V came to 3 bases and at J to 5 bases, leaving 4 bases not matched to a gene. Germline V gives CDR1 LGHNT, CDR2 FRNRAP. This CDR3 is 14 amino acids long. CDR3 residues: CASGFPTSEDTQYF. The CDR3 nucleotides read TGTGCTAGTGGTTTTCCGACTAGCGAAGATACGCAGTATTTT.

In its sample, this clone was seen a few times. The chain carries TRBV28 and TRBJ2-7; 9 positions match TRBD2. Trimming removed 8 bases from V and 6 bases from J; junction bases left unmatched: 11. The CDR3 contains 14 residues. The germline CDR1 and CDR2 sequences are MDHEN and SYDVKM. In DNA, the CDR3 is TGTGCCAGCCTATTGGCGGGAGGGGAGCGCGAGCAGTACTTC. Protein sequence: CASLLAGGEREQYF.

The genes are TRBV28 and TRBJ1-1; possible D gene TRBD1, 5 bases. In germline, CDR1 is MDHEN, CDR2 SYDVKM. The CDR3 has 13 residues. The V end was cut by 7 bases, the J end by 4 bases, with 13 bases between. In DNA form, the CDR3 reads TGTGCCAGCAAGGGAGGGGCGGGCACTGAAGCTTTCTTT. Translating it yields CASKGGAGTEAFF.

J is TRBJ2-1 and V is TRBV10-3, with 8 bases aligning to TRBD2. This CDR3 has 15 amino acids. From germline, CDR1 is ENHRY and CDR2 SYGVKD. V trimming: 6 bases; J trimming: 5 bases; junction bases outside the gene matches: 9. The CDR3: CAISPGSGSHNEQFF. The CDR3 bases are TGTGCCATCAGCCCGGGGAGCGGGAGCCACAATGAGCAGTTCTTC.

The chain employs TRBV30 and TRBJ2-7, with 11 bases aligning to TRBD1. Trimming at V came to 5 bases and at J to 3 bases, leaving 6 bases not matched to a gene. CDR3 size: 14 residues. The germline V gene has CDR1 GTSNPN and CDR2 SVGIG (reference sequence). CDR3 sequence (DNA): TGTGCCTGGGGGACAGGGGGTTCAGTCTACGAGCAGTACTTC. Its translation: CAWGTGGSVYEQYF.

J is TRBJ1-1 and V is TRBV6-2 or TRBV6-3, with D perhaps TRBD1 (5 bases). The CDR3 length is 12 residues. CDR1 is MNHEY and CDR2 is SVGEGT in the germline V gene. Trimming removed 5 bases at V and 4 bases at J, with 8 bases between. The CDR3 is CASSPGGTEAFF. DNA of the CDR3: TGTGCCAGCAGTCCGGGGGGCACTGAAGCTTTCTTT.

This clone was counted a single time. The chain links TRBV27 to TRBJ1-6; D unclear. V was cut by 7 bases and J by 0 bases, with 4 bases left in between. CDR3 length: 13 amino acids. The V gene's germline CDR1 is MNHEY and CDR2 SMNVEV (reference sequence). The CDR3 here is CASKSSYNSPLHF. Written as DNA, the CDR3 is TGTGCCAGCAAGAGCTCCTATAATTCACCCCTCCACTTT.

V and J are TRBV12-3 or TRBV12-4 and TRBJ2-3; TRBD1 agrees at 7 bases. The CDR3 totals 13 residues. Unmatched junction bases numbered 5, after V lost 4 bases and J lost 7 bases. CDR3 in amino acids: CASSSDRVNTQYF. CDR3 nucleotide sequence: TGTGCCAGCAGTTCCGACAGGGTAAATACGCAGTATTTT.

The rearrangement joins TRBV13 to TRBJ2-7, with 7 bases fitting TRBD2. Germline V gene sequence: CDR1 PRHDT, CDR2 FYEKMQ (reference sequence). The V gene end was trimmed by 4 bases and the J gene end by 3 bases; junction bases not matched to a gene: 9. This CDR3 is 15 amino acids long. CDR3 nucleotides: TGTGCCAGCAGCTCTAGCGGAACCGGGTACTACGAGCAGTACTTC. It codes for CASSSSGTGYYEQYF. Full variable domain (outside the CDR3, taken from reference TRBV13 and TRBJ2-7): AAGVIQSPRHLIKEKRETATLKCYPIPRHDTVYWYQQGPGQDPQFLISFYEKMQSDKGSIPDRFSAQQFSDYHSELNMSSLELGDSALYFCASSSSGTGYYEQYFGPGTRLTVT.

The gene calls are TRBV10-1 and TRBJ2-5, with 13 bases that match TRBD2. Germline loops: CDR1 WNHNN, CDR2 SYGVQD (reference sequence). V dropped 5 bases and J dropped 5; count of bases not matched to a gene: 8. The CDR3 spans 16 residues. In DNA form, the CDR3 reads TGCGCCAGCAGTAGGACTAGCGGGAGATGGGGCGAGACCCAGTACTTC. It codes for CASSRTSGRWGETQYF.

The chain joins TRBV27 to TRBJ2-1; 11 bases fit TRBD2. V gave up 5 bases and J gave up 9 bases; unmatched junction bases: 9. Germline loops: CDR1 MNHEY, CDR2 SMNVEV (reference sequence). The CDR3 spans 15 residues. The CDR3 bases are TGTGCCAGCAGTGTAGCGGGAGGGCCTGACGCTGAGCAGTTCTTC. This codes for CASSVAGGPDAEQFF.

The rearrangement links TRBV15 to TRBJ1-1; D gene unclear. This CDR3 spans 13 amino acids. Germline-derived CDR1 and CDR2 are LNHNV and YYDKDF (reference sequence). V was trimmed by 4 bases and J by 7 bases, leaving 13 bases between them. The CDR3 coding sequence is TGTGCCACCAGCACCTCTCCACGCGGTGAAGCTTTCTTT. It specifies CATSTSPRGEAFF.

V usage is TRBV2 and J usage is TRBJ2-1; 7 bases agree with TRBD2. Germline assignment: CDR1 SNHLY and CDR2 FYNNEI. With 10 bases clipped from V and 0 bases from J, the junction kept 9 bases outside the gene matches. There are 15 residues in the CDR3. The CDR3 is CAIYAGASSYNEQFF. The CDR3 coding sequence is TGTGCCATCTACGCGGGAGCCAGCTCCTACAATGAGCAGTTCTTC.

The chain employs TRBV3-1 (or the pseudogene TRBV3-2) and TRBJ1-6; no firm D call. This CDR3 contains 12 residues. The V end lost 3 bases, the J end lost 8 bases, and 5 bases lay between the germline ends. Germline values: CDR1 LGHDT, CDR2 YNNKEL (reference sequence). The CDR3 DNA follows: TGTGCCAGCAGCCATCGGGATTCACCCCTCCACTTT. Residues: CASSHRDSPLHF.

V usage is TRBV5-4 and J usage is TRBJ2-7; 8 nucleotides agree with TRBD2. The J segment lost 0 bases and the V segment lost 4 bases, leaving 3 bases of the junction unmatched. This CDR3 comprises 14 residues. Germline V gives CDR1 SGHNT, CDR2 YYREEE (reference sequence). The CDR3 bases are TGTGCCAGCAGCCGGGAGGGGGGCTCCTACGAGCAGTACTTC. Translated, it gives CASSREGGSYEQYF.

V is TRBV12-3 or TRBV12-4 and J is TRBJ1-4; D ambiguous. The CDR3 extends over 12 amino acids. The V end lost 2 bases, the J end lost 8 bases, and 6 bases lay between the germline ends. CDR3 sequence: CASSLSGEKLFF. The CDR3 DNA reads as TGTGCCAGCAGTTTATCGGGGGAAAAACTGTTTTTT.

CDR3 sequence reads: CASSLAFSTGGRDTQYF. In DNA, the CDR3 is TGTGCCAGCAGCTTAGCGTTTAGTACAGGGGGCCGGGATACGCAGTATTTT. This chain uses TRBV7-6 with TRBJ2-3, with 9 bases fitting TRBD1. Germline V gene lookup returns CDR1 SGHVS and CDR2 FNYEAQ. V lost 0 bases to trimming and J lost 6 bases; unmatched junction nucleotides: 10. The CDR3 extends over 17 amino acids.

In its sample, this clone was seen once. The chain joins TRBV19 to TRBJ2-3, with 12 nucleotides matching TRBD2. The length of the CDR3 is 15 residues. Germline CDR1 reads LNHDA; CDR2 reads SQIVND (reference sequence). V shed 4 bases, J shed 2 bases, and the junction held 1 base outside the gene matches. The CDR3 nucleotides are TGTGCCAGTAGTAGGACTAGCGGGATCACAGATACGCAGTATTTT. It is translated as CASSRTSGITDTQYF.

The rearrangement joins TRBV19 to TRBJ1-4, with D unresolved. Trimming stripped 2 bases from V and 4 bases from J, with 14 bases between. The CDR3 is 16 amino acids. The germline V gene has CDR1 LNHDA and CDR2 SQIVND (reference sequence). In DNA form, the CDR3 reads TGTGCCAGTAGTATAATTACGACTGCTAGTAATGAAAAACTGTTTTTT. It translates to CASSIITTASNEKLFF.

The rearrangement links TRBV7-8 to TRBJ1-2; D gene ambiguous. This CDR3 region has 14 residues. The germline V gene encodes CDR1 SGHVS and CDR2 FQNEAQ. The V and J ends lost 2 bases and 5 bases respectively, with 12 bases between them. Here the CDR3 reads CASSLTPEWYGYTF. As DNA, the CDR3 is TGTGCCAGCAGCTTAACTCCCGAGTGGTATGGCTACACCTTC.

V usage is TRBV18 and J usage is TRBJ2-7, with 9 bases fitting TRBD2. CDR3 length: 15 residues. The J segment lost 0 bases and the V segment lost 4 bases, leaving 4 bases of the junction unmatched. CDR1 is KGHSH, CDR2 LQKENI, per germline. In nucleotides, the CDR3 is TGTGCCAGCTCACGCGGGGGGGTCTTCTCCTACGAGCAGTACTTC. Residues: CASSRGGVFSYEQYF.

V usage is TRBV7-9 and J usage is TRBJ1-3; unclear D gene. Trimming removed 2 bases from V and 3 bases from J, with 11 bases in between. This CDR3 region has 15 residues. The germline CDR1 and CDR2 sequences are SEHNR and FQNEAQ (reference sequence). Written as DNA, the CDR3 is TGTGCCAGCAGCTTACTCCGGGTTCTTGGAAACACCATATATTTT. Translated, it gives CASSLLRVLGNTIYF.

This chain joins TRBV13 and TRBJ1-2, with D perhaps TRBD1 (5 bases). This CDR3 is 14 amino acids long. CDR1 PRHDT and CDR2 FYEKMQ come from the germline V gene (reference sequence). Trimming stripped 8 bases from V and 0 bases from J, with 13 bases between. The DNA of the CDR3 is TGTGCCAGCTCCGACTCAGGGCCTAACTATGGCTACACCTTC. Translation: CASSDSGPNYGYTF.